These T cell receptor beta chains were read from a single sample in a study of human T cells and chemical hapten exposure. Each CDR3 protein is one row after TCRdb ran MiXCR on the RACE reads. The sample lists just over 70,000 distinct CDR3 sequences, 11% seen once, with about 1.5% in the top ten. Sequencing was performed on whole blood, taken in connection with sensitization to the hapten diphenylcyclopropenone (DPC). Source of these receptors: a woman between 50 and 59 years old with alopecia areata. Some clones in this sample may be carry-over from other donors' samples. Both conserved end residues are part of each CDR3. A D gene is named only where the DNA matches it firmly. Only part of the rows carry a size: once, few, many, or a class if the clone is expanded.

>TRBJ2-1|NA|few|TRBV5-3
CARSHHDEQFF
TGTGCCAGAAGCCATCACGATGAGCAGTTCTTC
>TRBJ2-3|TRBD1|NA|TRBV5-1
CASSKGQSTDTQYF
TGCGCCAGCAGCAAGGGACAGAGCACAGATACGCAGTATTTT
>TRBJ2-7|NA|NA|TRBV11-2
CASSPPGAAYEQYF
TGTGCCAGCTCCCCCCCTGGGGCAGCCTACGAGCAGTACTTC
>TRBJ2-3|NA|few|TRBV7-9
CASSLGQQADTQYF
TGTGCCAGCAGCTTAGGGCAACAGGCAGATACGCAGTATTTT
>TRBJ2-2|TRBD2|few|TRBV4-1
CASSQLGLAGPNTGELFF
TGCGCCAGCAGCCAATTGGGCCTAGCGGGGCCCAACACCGGGGAGCTGTTTTTT
>TRBJ2-1|NA|NA|TRBV20-1
CSGEVLGNYNEQFF
TGCAGTGGCGAGGTGCTGGGGAACTACAATGAGCAGTTCTTC
>TRBJ2-3|NA|NA|TRBV28
CASESWGTDTQYF
TGTGCCAGCGAATCCTGGGGTACAGATACGCAGTATTTT
>TRBJ2-3|NA|many|TRBV19
CASSVQTSTDTQYF
TGTGCCAGTAGTGTACAGACTAGCACAGATACGCAGTATTTT
>TRBJ2-6|NA|many|TRBV2
CASSVIRSHSGANVLTF
TGTGCCAGCAGTGTAATTAGGAGCCACTCTGGGGCCAACGTCCTGACTTTC
>TRBJ2-3|TRBD2|many|TRBV12-3/TRBV12-4
CASSDTSGTDTQYF
TGTGCCAGCAGTGATACTAGCGGCACAGATACGCAGTATTTT
>TRBJ1-5|NA|many|TRBV19
CASTPPKADPNQPQHF
TGTGCCAGTACCCCACCCAAGGCGGATCCAAATCAGCCCCAGCATTTT
>TRBJ1-2|TRBD1|few|TRBV5-1
CASSLGRTGIYGYTF
TGCGCCAGCAGCTTGGGGCGGACAGGGATCTATGGCTACACCTTC
>TRBJ2-5|TRBD2|many|TRBV19
CASSPWTSGGQETQYF
TGTGCCAGTAGTCCCTGGACTAGCGGGGGCCAAGAGACCCAGTACTTC
>TRBJ2-5|NA|many|TRBV12-3/TRBV12-4
CASSRGGQGSQETQYF
TGTGCCAGCAGTCGGGGGGGACAGGGAAGCCAAGAGACCCAGTACTTC
>TRBJ2-7|NA|NA|TRBV4-3
CASSQERVSYEQYF
TGCGCCAGCAGCCAAGAAAGAGTATCCTACGAGCAGTACTTC
>TRBJ1-2|NA|many|TRBV29-1
CSVGGGDYGYTF
TGCAGCGTTGGCGGGGGCGACTATGGCTACACCTTC
>TRBJ2-1|NA|NA|TRBV7-6
CASSQGLGDEQFF
TGTGCCAGCTCACAGGGCTTGGGTGATGAGCAGTTCTTC
>TRBJ2-2|NA|many|TRBV4-2
CASERGKGTGELFF
TGTGCCAGCGAGCGCGGGAAGGGCACCGGGGAGCTGTTTTTT
>TRBJ1-2|NA|many|TRBV7-9
CASSLAANYGYTF
TGTGCCAGCAGCTTAGCAGCCAACTATGGCTACACCTTC
>TRBJ2-3|NA|NA|TRBV28
CASSLADLDTQYF
TGTGCCAGCAGTTTAGCAGACCTGGATACGCAGTATTTT
>TRBJ1-6|TRBD1|NA|TRBV18
CASSPDRRYSPLHF
TGTGCCAGCTCCCCGGACAGGAGATATTCACCCCTCCACTTT
>TRBJ1-2|NA|NA|TRBV28
CASKPPGSGYTF
TGTGCCAGCAAGCCCCCAGGGAGCGGCTACACCTTC
>TRBJ2-5|NA|NA|TRBV18
CASSPPGPETQYF
TGTGCCAGCTCACCCCCCGGGCCAGAGACCCAGTACTTC
>TRBJ2-3|NA|few|TRBV25-1
CASAGTDTQYF
TGTGCCAGCGCCGGCACAGATACGCAGTATTTT
>TRBJ2-5|TRBD2|few|TRBV7-9
CASSPIGGTSGGETQYF
TGTGCCAGCAGCCCGATCGGAGGGACTAGCGGGGGCGAGACCCAGTACTTC
>TRBJ2-3|NA|NA|TRBV29-1
CSVTGGVTSTDTQYF
TGCAGCGTTACCGGAGGAGTCACCAGCACAGATACGCAGTATTTT
>TRBJ1-4|NA|many|TRBV28
CASSIRQSKGIMRKLFF
TGTGCCAGCAGTATCCGACAGTCGAAGGGGATAATGAGGAAACTGTTTTTT
>TRBJ2-3|NA|many|TRBV4-2
CASSQDMRGRGPDTQYF
TGTGCCAGCAGCCAAGATATGAGGGGGCGGGGTCCAGATACGCAGTATTTT
>TRBJ1-1|TRBD1|few|TRBV6-1
CASSGRQGYLTEAFF
TGTGCCAGCAGTGGGAGACAGGGGTATCTCACTGAAGCTTTCTTT
>TRBJ1-1|TRBD1|many|TRBV29-1
CSVEIGGLTEAFF
TGCAGCGTTGAGATAGGGGGCTTAACTGAAGCTTTCTTT
>TRBJ1-6|TRBD1|NA|TRBV6-2/TRBV6-3
CASRSLNRGFNSPLHF
TGTGCCAGCAGATCTCTAAACAGGGGATTCAATTCACCCCTCCACTTT
>TRBJ1-1|NA|many|TRBV27
CASRTSSAEAFF
TGTGCCAGCAGAACTAGCAGCGCTGAAGCTTTCTTT
>TRBJ2-1|NA|many|TRBV11-2
CASSLVPGLNEQFF
TGTGCCAGCAGCTTAGTGCCGGGCCTCAATGAGCAGTTCTTC
>TRBJ2-7|TRBD1|few|TRBV20-1
CSATDRALYEQYF
TGCAGTGCCACGGACAGGGCACTGTACGAGCAGTACTTC
>TRBJ2-7|TRBD2|many|TRBV6-5
CASSFTGTRRVVEQYF
TGTGCCAGCAGTTTCACCGGGACTAGAAGGGTGGTGGAGCAGTACTTC
>TRBJ2-7|NA|NA|TRBV7-6
CASSLGGTPAEQYF
TGTGCCAGCAGCTTAGGGGGGACGCCGGCCGAGCAGTACTTC
>TRBJ2-2|TRBD2|many|TRBV12-3/TRBV12-4
CASSSGLPNTGELFF
TGTGCCAGCAGCTCGGGACTACCCAACACCGGGGAGCTGTTTTTT
>TRBJ2-3|NA|many|TRBV18
CASSVFPGDADTQYF
TGTGCCAGCTCAGTGTTTCCCGGGGACGCAGATACGCAGTATTTT
>TRBJ1-1|TRBD1|NA|TRBV5-1
CASSWSGTGEEAFF
TGCGCCAGCAGCTGGTCCGGGACAGGGGAGGAAGCTTTCTTT
>TRBJ2-5|TRBD1|NA|TRBV6-2/TRBV6-3
CASRSTGGLVDQETQYF
TGTGCCAGCAGATCTACAGGGGGCCTGGTTGACCAAGAGACCCAGTACTTC
>TRBJ1-4|NA|many|TRBV7-9
CASSLDGGNEKLFF
TGTGCCAGCAGCTTAGACGGGGGGAACGAAAAACTGTTTTTT
>TRBJ2-3|NA|few|TRBV4-2
CASSHGTGVLNTQYF
TGTGCCAGCAGCCACGGGACTGGGGTGTTAAATACGCAGTATTTT